Following are 25 T cell receptor beta chains from one sample sequenced in a study of blood T cell repertoires in COVID-19. Clones were sequenced by immunoSEQ multiplex PCR, and TCRdb holds only the in-frame ones, with some missing. The repertoire includes 400,000 to 550,000 clones, around 89% of them detected once, and over 4% sits in the top ten. The sequencing sample was made of peripheral blood. The receptors stem from a woman aged 25 to 45 with acute or convalescent COVID-19.

V gene TRBV6-1 combines with J gene TRBJ1-1; D uncertain. V lost 3 bases to trimming and J lost 3 bases, with 8 bases between them. This CDR3 is 13 amino acids long. Per the germline V gene, CDR1 is MNHNS and CDR2 is SASEGT. The CDR3 nucleotides are TGTGCCAGCAGTGAGACATTTGACACTGAAGCTTTCTTT. Translating it yields CASSETFDTEAFF.

The chain has TRBV28 and TRBJ1-1; D call uncertain. The CDR3 is 12 amino acids. Trimming removed 5 bases at V and 4 bases at J, with 8 bases between. The V gene's germline CDR1 is MDHEN and CDR2 SYDVKM. In DNA, the CDR3 is TGTGCCAGCAGTCTTATCCGCACTGAAGCTTTCTTT. Translating gives CASSLIRTEAFF.

This chain uses TRBV2 with TRBJ2-5, with D tentatively TRBD2 (5 bases). The V end lost 5 bases, the J end lost 3 bases, and 19 bases lay between the germline ends. Germline loops: CDR1 SNHLY, CDR2 FYNNEI. The CDR3 length is 16 residues. In nucleotides, the CDR3 is TGTGCCAGCAGTACTCCTGGGTATCGGGGAGAAGAGACCCAGTACTTC. Translation gives CASSTPGYRGEETQYF.

The chain has TRBV7-8 and TRBJ2-7; 8 bases agree with TRBD1. V dropped 3 bases and J dropped 4; count of bases not matched to a gene: 2. The germline V gene encodes CDR1 SGHVS and CDR2 FQNEAQ. The CDR3 is made up of 13 amino acids. CDR3 amino acids: CASSFGQGYEQYF. The CDR3 DNA is TGTGCCAGCAGCTTTGGACAGGGTTACGAGCAGTACTTC.

V gene TRBV3-1 (or the pseudogene TRBV3-2) combines with J gene TRBJ1-2, with 7 bases aligning to TRBD1. The CDR3 totals 15 residues. J was trimmed by 8 bases and V by 4 bases; bases with no gene match: 13. Germline CDR1 is LGHDT and CDR2 is YNNKEL (reference sequence). The CDR3: CASSPTPDRAGGYTF. CDR3 sequence (DNA): TGTGCCAGCAGCCCTACCCCTGACAGGGCCGGGGGCTACACCTTC.

The J gene is TRBJ2-7, the V gene TRBV5-4; D gene ambiguous. Germline V CDR1 and CDR2: SGHNT, YYREEE (reference sequence). The CDR3 is 14 amino acids. The ends were cut back, 4 bases at V and 0 bases at J, with 11 bases in the middle. The DNA of the CDR3 is TGTGCCAGCAGCCCAGCAGGAAACTCCTACGAGCAGTACTTC. Amino acids: CASSPAGNSYEQYF.

Comments on this clone: This sample includes further DNA sequences coding for the same CDR3. This chain connects TRBV12-3 or TRBV12-4 to TRBJ2-7; D remains ambiguous. CDR3 length: 13 residues. The germline V and J ends were trimmed by 1 base and 0 bases, with 4 bases remaining between them. The CDR3 spells CASSLDSSYEQYF. CDR3 sequence (DNA): TGTGCCAGCAGTTTAGACAGCTCCTACGAGCAGTACTTC.

The genes are TRBV28 and TRBJ2-6; D ambiguous. Trimming took off 5 bases at V and 1 base at J, with 9 bases between the two ends. CDR1 and CDR2 from the germline V gene are MDHEN and SYDVKM. CDR3 length: 15 amino acids. The CDR3 DNA sequence: TGTGCCAGCAGTCTTATTTCGTCTGGGGCCAACGTCCTGACTTTC. Encoded protein: CASSLISSGANVLTF.

The chain has TRBV18 and TRBJ2-1, with 13 positions matching TRBD2. The CDR3 consists of 15 residues. V gave up 5 bases and J gave up 5 bases; unmatched junction bases: 3. Germline loops: CDR1 KGHSH, CDR2 LQKENI. Here the CDR3 DNA reads TGTGCCAGCTCAGCGACTAGCGGGGGGAACAATGAGCAGTTCTTC. Translated: CASSATSGGNNEQFF.

J is TRBJ2-7 and V is TRBV7-2, with 8 bases matching TRBD1. Germline loops: CDR1 SGHTA, CDR2 FQGNSA. The CDR3 is 14 amino acids. V shed 5 bases and J 2 bases; nucleotides not matched to a gene: 5. CDR3 in amino acids: CASSPRQGPYEQYF. The CDR3 coding sequence is TGTGCCAGCAGCCCCCGACAGGGGCCCTACGAGCAGTACTTC. The full variable domain, with the rest looked up from reference TRBV7-2 and TRBJ2-7, is GAGVSQSPSNKVTEKGKDVELRCDPISGHTALYWYRQSLGQGLEFLIYFQGNSAPDKSGLPSDRFSAERTGGSVSTLTIQRTQQEDSAVYLCASSPRQGPYEQYFGPGTRLTVT.

This clone was counted only a few times. The chain employs TRBV7-9 and TRBJ1-5; 9 nucleotides match TRBD1. V gave up 5 bases and J gave up 6 bases; unmatched junction bases: 8. This CDR3 is 15 amino acids long. Germline values: CDR1 SEHNR, CDR2 FQNEAQ (reference sequence). As DNA, the CDR3 is TGTGCCAGCAGCCTGGGACAGGGAGGGAGTCAGCCCCAGCATTTT. Residues: CASSLGQGGSQPQHF.

The chain is built from TRBV11-3 and TRBJ2-7; D unclear. Germline V CDR1 and CDR2: SGHNT, YENEEA. V shed 1 base and J shed 2 bases, with 6 bases lying between them. The CDR3 contains 13 residues. CDR3 bases: TGTGCCAGCAGCTTAGCCCCAGCCTACGAGCAGTACTTC. Amino acid sequence: CASSLAPAYEQYF. The variable domain in full, with the rest retrieved from reference TRBV11-3 and TRBJ2-7, is EAGVVQSPRYKIIEKKQPVAFWCNPISGHNTLYWYLQNLGQGPELLIRYENEEAVDDSQLPKDRFSAERLKGVDSTLKIQPAELGDSAVYLCASSLAPAYEQYFGPGTRLTVT.

DNA of the CDR3: TGTGCCAGCAGCCAAGATCTGCGGGTGAACTATGGCTACACCTTC. This translates into CASSQDLRVNYGYTF. The chain links TRBV4-2 to TRBJ1-2; D uncertain. CDR3 size: 15 residues. Germline V CDR1 and CDR2: LGHNA, YNFKEQ. V dropped 0 bases and J dropped 2 bases, with 10 bases sitting between them.

V is TRBV6-2 or TRBV6-3 and J is TRBJ2-5, with D perhaps matching TRBD2 (6 bases). From germline, CDR1 is MNHEY and CDR2 SVGEGT. This CDR3 has 14 amino acids. Between the trimmed V and J ends, which lost 5 bases and 6 bases, there was a span of 16 bases. CDR3 in amino acids: CASSRRLEAKTQYF. The CDR3 DNA reads TGTGCCAGCAGTCGCCGACTAGAGGCCAAGACCCAGTACTTC.

The chain couples TRBV6-5 to TRBJ2-2; D is uncertain. CDR1 MNHEY and CDR2 SVGAGI come from the germline V gene. The V end lost 4 bases, the J end lost 1 base, and 10 bases lay between the germline ends. The CDR3 totals 15 residues. The CDR3 bases are TGTGCCAGCAGTTTCCGTTTCTGGAACACCGGGGAGCTGTTTTTT. This gives the protein CASSFRFWNTGELFF.

V usage is TRBV2 and J usage is TRBJ2-6; TRBD1 matches at 7 bases. The CDR3 consists of 17 residues. Germline CDR1 SNHLY, CDR2 FYNNEI. V was clipped by 5 bases and J by 0 bases; unmatched bases: 7. CDR3 amino acids: CASSRGQPHSGANVLTF. The CDR3 bases are TGTGCCAGCAGTAGGGGACAGCCTCACTCTGGGGCCAACGTCCTGACTTTC.

The CDR3 reads CASSWGPGTGTTEAFF. The CDR3 nucleotides are TGCGCCAGCAGCTGGGGGCCTGGGACAGGGACCACTGAAGCTTTCTTT. The chain couples TRBV5-1 to TRBJ1-1; 9 bases are shared with TRBD1. After removal of 3 bases from V and 4 bases from J, the junction contained 10 bases not matched to a gene. Germline V gene lookup returns CDR1 SGHRS and CDR2 YFSETQ. This CDR3 spans 16 amino acids.

The genes are TRBV12-3 or TRBV12-4 and TRBJ2-7; no reliable D call. Trimming cost V 5 bases and J 10 bases, with 15 bases left between them. This CDR3 has 12 residues. The CDR3 is CASSPVTLQQYF. CDR3 in DNA: TGTGCCAGCAGTCCAGTGACACTTCAACAGTACTTC.

Written as DNA, the CDR3 is TGTGCCAGCAGCCGGACTAGCCAGGATACGCAGTATTTT. This encodes CASSRTSQDTQYF. The rearrangement links TRBV3-1 (or the pseudogene TRBV3-2) to TRBJ2-3; 8 nucleotides agree with TRBD2. This CDR3 comprises 13 residues. Germline loops: CDR1 LGHDT, CDR2 YNNKEL (reference sequence). V lost 4 bases, J lost 6 bases, and 3 bases stayed unmatched.

A single count supports this clone. The J gene is TRBJ2-3, the V gene TRBV28, with D perhaps matching TRBD1 (6 bases). The CDR3 extends over 15 amino acids. Germline V gives CDR1 MDHEN, CDR2 SYDVKM. V shed 3 bases and J shed 3 bases, with 13 bases lying between them. The CDR3 sequence: CASSFRGLGTDTQYF. As DNA, the CDR3 is TGTGCCAGCAGTTTCAGGGGCCTAGGGACAGATACGCAGTATTTT.

This clone came up once. V gene TRBV5-1 combines with J gene TRBJ1-1, with 7 bases aligning to TRBD1. This CDR3 comprises 15 residues. Trimming took 2 bases from V and 7 from J; bases not matched to a gene: 11. Germline CDR1 and CDR2: SGHRS and YFSETQ. CDR3 residues: CASSLTGQAAIEAFF. The CDR3 DNA follows: TGCGCCAGCAGCTTAACCGGACAGGCAGCTATTGAAGCTTTCTTT.

V is TRBV7-2 and J is TRBJ2-6; TRBD2 matches 7 bases. The ends lost 2 bases at V and 2 bases at J; junction bases unmatched: 12. Germline loops: CDR1 SGHTA, CDR2 FQGNSA. This CDR3 region has 19 residues. The DNA for the CDR3 is TGTGCCAGCAGCTTAAACGTTTGGGCGGGGACTACTGGGGCCAACGTCCTGACTTTC. It codes for CASSLNVWAGTTGANVLTF.

The chain uses TRBV6-5 and TRBJ2-5; D is ambiguous. This CDR3 has 12 amino acids. The V gene lost 8 bases and the J gene lost 3 bases, with 10 bases spanning the gap. CDR1 MNHEY and CDR2 SVGAGI come from the germline V gene. CDR3 protein: CASSITKETQYF. In DNA form, the CDR3 reads TGTGCCAGCTCGATAACAAAAGAGACCCAGTACTTC.

This clone was seen only a few times. The rearrangement uses TRBV5-1 and TRBJ2-3, with 12 bases identical to TRBD1. CDR3 size: 17 residues. V shed 4 bases, J shed 4 bases, and the junction held 10 bases outside the gene matches. The germline V gene encodes CDR1 SGHRS and CDR2 YFSETQ. CDR3 bases: TGCGCCAGCAGCCTAGGAGGGACAGGGGGCGGGTCAGATACGCAGTATTTT. Its translation: CASSLGGTGGGSDTQYF.

The chain has TRBV15 and TRBJ1-3; D remains ambiguous. Between the trimmed V and J ends, which lost 7 bases and 4 bases, there was a span of 8 bases. The CDR3 totals 12 residues. Germline V CDR1 and CDR2: LNHNV, YYDKDF (reference sequence). The CDR3 DNA follows: TGTGCCACCACCGCGGGAGGAAACACCATATATTTT. The encoded protein is CATTAGGNTIYF.